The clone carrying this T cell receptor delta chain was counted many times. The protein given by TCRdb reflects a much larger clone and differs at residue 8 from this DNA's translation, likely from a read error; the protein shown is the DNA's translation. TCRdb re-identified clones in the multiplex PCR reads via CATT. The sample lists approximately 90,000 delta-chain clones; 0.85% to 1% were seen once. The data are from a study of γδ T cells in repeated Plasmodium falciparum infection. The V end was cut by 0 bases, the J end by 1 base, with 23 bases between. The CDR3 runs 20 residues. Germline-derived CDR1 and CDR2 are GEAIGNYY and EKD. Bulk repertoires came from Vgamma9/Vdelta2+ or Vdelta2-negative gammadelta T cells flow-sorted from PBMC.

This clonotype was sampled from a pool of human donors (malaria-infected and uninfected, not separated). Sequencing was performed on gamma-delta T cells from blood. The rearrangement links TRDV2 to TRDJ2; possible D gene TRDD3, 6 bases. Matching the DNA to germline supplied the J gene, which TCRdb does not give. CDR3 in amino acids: CACDTLTRGSSKDLTAQLFF. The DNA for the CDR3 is TGTGCCTGTGACACCCTTACTAGGGGATCGAGCAAAGATTTGACAGCACAACTCTTCTTT.